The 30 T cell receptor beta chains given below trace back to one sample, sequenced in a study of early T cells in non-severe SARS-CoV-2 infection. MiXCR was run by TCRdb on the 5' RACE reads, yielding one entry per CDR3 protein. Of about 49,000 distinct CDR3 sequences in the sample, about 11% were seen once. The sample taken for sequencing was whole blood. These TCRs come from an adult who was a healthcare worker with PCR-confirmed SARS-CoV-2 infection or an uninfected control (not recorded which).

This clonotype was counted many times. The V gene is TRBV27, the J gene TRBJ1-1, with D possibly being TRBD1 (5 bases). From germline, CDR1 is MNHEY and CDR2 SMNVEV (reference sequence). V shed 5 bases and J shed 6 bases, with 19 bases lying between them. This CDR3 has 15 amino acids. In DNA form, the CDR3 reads TGTGCCAGCAGTCCCTATCCGAGGGGCCAGGCTGAAGCTTTCTTT. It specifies CASSPYPRGQAEAFF.

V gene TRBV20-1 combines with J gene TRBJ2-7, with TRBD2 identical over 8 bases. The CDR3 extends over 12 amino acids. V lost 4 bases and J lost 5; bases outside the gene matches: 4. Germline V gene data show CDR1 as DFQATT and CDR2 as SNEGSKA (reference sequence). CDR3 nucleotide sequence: TGCAGTGCTAACCTAGCGGGCGACGAGCAGTACTTC. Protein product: CSANLAGDEQYF.

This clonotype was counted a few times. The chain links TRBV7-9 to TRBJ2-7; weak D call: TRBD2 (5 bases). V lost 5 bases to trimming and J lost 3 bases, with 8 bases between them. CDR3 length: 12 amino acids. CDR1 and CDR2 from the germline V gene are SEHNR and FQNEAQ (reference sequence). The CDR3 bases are TGTGCCAGCAGCCCAGGAGGCTACGAGCAGTACTTC. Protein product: CASSPGGYEQYF.

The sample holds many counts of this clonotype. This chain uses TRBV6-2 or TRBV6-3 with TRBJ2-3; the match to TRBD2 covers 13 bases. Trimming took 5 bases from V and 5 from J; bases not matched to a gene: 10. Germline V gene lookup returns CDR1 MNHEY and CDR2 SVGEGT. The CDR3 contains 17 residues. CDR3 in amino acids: CASSPLGGLAGEDTQYF. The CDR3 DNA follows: TGTGCCAGCAGTCCACTAGGCGGACTAGCGGGAGAAGATACGCAGTATTTT.

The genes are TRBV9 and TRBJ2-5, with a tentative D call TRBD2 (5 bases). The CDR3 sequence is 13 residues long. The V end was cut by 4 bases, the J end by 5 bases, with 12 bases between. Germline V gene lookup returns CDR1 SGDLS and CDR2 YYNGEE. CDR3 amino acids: CASSLTGTETQYF. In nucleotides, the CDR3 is TGTGCCAGCAGCTTAACGGGAACGGAGACCCAGTACTTC. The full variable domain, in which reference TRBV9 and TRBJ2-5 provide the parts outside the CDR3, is DSGVTQTPKHLITATGQRVTLRCSPRSGDLSVYWYQQSLDQGLQFLIQYYNGEERAKGNILERFSAQQFPDLHSELNLSSLELGDSALYFCASSLTGTETQYFGPGTRLLVL.

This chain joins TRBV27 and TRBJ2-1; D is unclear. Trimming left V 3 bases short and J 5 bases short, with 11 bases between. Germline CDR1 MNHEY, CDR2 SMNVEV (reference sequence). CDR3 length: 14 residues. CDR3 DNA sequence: TGTGCCAGCAGTTTCTTCGTCGGCCACAATGAGCAGTTCTTC. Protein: CASSFFVGHNEQFF.

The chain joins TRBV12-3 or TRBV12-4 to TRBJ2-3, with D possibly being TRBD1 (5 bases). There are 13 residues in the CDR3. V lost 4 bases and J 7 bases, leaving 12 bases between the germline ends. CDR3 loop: CASSSQGRNTQYF. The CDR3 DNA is TGTGCCAGCAGTTCCCAGGGCAGAAATACGCAGTATTTT.

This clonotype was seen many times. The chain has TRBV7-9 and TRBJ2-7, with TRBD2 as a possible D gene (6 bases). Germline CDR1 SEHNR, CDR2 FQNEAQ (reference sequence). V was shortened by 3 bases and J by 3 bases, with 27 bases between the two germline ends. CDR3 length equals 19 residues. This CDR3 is CASSFGRGGQARTSYEQYF. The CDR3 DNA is TGTGCCAGCAGCTTCGGGCGGGGCGGTCAAGCCCGCACAAGCTACGAGCAGTACTTC.

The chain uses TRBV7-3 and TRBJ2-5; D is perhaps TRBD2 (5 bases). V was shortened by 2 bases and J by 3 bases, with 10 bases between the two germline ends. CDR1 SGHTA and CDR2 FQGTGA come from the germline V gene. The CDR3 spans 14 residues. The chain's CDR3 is CASSLSAVEETQYF. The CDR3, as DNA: TGTGCCAGCAGCTTATCAGCGGTAGAAGAGACCCAGTACTTC.

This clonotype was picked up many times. The CDR3 region has the DNA TGTGCCTCCGGGGCCCACCTGGCCGAGCAGTACTTC. It codes for CASGAHLAEQYF. This sequence joins TRBV3-1 and TRBJ2-7, with D perhaps matching TRBD1 or TRBD2 (5 bases each). V lost 11 bases, J lost 6 bases, and 17 bases lay in between. The CDR3 is 12 residues long. CDR1 LGHDT and CDR2 YNNKEL come from the germline V gene (reference sequence).

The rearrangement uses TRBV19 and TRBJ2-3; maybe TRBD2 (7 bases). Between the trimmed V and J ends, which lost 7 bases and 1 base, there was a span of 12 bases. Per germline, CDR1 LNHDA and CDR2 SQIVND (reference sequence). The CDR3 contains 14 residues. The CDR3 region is CASMIGGGTDTQYF. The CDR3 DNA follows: TGTGCCAGTATGATAGGGGGGGGCACAGATACGCAGTATTTT. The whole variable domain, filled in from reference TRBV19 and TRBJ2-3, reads DGGITQSPKYLFRKEGQNVTLSCEQNLNHDAMYWYRQDPGQGLRLIYYSQIVNDFQKGDIAEGYSVSREKKESFPLTVTSAQKNPTAFYLCASMIGGGTDTQYFGPGTRLTVL.

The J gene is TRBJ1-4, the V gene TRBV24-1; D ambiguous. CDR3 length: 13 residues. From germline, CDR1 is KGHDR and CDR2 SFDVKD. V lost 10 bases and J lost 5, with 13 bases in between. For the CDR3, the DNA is TGTGCCACGAGGCGGGCCGTGAATGAAAAACTGTTTTTT. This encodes CATRRAVNEKLFF.

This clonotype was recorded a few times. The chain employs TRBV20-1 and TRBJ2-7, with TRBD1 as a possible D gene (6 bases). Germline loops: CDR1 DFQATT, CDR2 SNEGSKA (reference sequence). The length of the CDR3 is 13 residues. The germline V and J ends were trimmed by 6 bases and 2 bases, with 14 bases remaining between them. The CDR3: CSARDIRTYEQYF. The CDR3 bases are TGCAGTGCAAGGGACATAAGAACCTACGAGCAGTACTTC.

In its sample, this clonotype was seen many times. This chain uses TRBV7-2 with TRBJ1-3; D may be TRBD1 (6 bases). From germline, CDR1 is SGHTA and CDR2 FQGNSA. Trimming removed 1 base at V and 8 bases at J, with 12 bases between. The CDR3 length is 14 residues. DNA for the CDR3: TGTGCCAGCAGCTTAGTCAGGGGAGCGCACACCATATATTTT. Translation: CASSLVRGAHTIYF.

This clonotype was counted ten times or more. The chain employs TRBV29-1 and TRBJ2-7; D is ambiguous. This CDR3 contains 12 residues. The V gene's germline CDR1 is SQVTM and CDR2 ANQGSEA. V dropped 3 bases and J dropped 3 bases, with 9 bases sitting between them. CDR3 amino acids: CSVETASYEQYF. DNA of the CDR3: TGCAGCGTTGAGACGGCCAGCTACGAGCAGTACTTC.

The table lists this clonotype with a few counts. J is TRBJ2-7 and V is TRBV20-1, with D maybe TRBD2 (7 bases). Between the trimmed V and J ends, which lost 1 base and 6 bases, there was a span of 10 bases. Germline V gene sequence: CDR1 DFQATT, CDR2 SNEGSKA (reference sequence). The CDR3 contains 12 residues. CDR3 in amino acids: CSARVGGVEQYF. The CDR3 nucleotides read TGCAGTGCTAGAGTAGGGGGGGTCGAGCAGTACTTC.

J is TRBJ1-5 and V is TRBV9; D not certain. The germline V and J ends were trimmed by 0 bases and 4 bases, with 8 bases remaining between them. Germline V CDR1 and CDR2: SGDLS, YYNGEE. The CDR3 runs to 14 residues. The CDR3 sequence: CASSVGGGNQPQHF. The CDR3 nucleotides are TGTGCCAGCAGCGTAGGAGGAGGGAATCAGCCCCAGCATTTT.

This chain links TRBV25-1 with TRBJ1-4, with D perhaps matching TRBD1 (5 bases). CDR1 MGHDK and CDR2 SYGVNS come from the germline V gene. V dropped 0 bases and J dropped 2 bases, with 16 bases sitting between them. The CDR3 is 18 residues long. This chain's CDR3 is CASSEYFSGGPTNEKLFF. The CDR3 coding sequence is TGTGCCAGCAGTGAATATTTCTCTGGGGGTCCGACTAATGAAAAACTGTTTTTT.

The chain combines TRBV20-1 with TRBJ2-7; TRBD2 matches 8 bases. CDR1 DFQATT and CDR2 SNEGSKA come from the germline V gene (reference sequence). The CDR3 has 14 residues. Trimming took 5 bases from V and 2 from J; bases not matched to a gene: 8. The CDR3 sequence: CSAPPTSGPYEQYF. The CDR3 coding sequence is TGCAGTGCTCCCCCAACTAGCGGTCCCTACGAGCAGTACTTC.

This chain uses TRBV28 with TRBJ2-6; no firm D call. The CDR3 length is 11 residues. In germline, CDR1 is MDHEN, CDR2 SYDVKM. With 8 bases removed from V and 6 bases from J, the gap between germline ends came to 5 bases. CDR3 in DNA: TGTGCCAGCGGACCGGCCAACGTCCTGACTTTC. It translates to CASGPANVLTF.

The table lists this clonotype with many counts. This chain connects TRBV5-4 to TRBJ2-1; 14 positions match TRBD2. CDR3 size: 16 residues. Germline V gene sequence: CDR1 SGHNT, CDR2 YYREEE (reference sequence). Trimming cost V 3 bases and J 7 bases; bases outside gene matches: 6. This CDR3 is CASSSRLAGGSNEQFF. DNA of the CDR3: TGTGCCAGCAGCTCGAGACTAGCGGGAGGGAGTAATGAGCAGTTCTTC.

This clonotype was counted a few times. CDR3 sequence (DNA): TGTGCCAGCAGCCGGACGGTGAACTATGGCTACACCTTC. As protein: CASSRTVNYGYTF. V gene TRBV12-3 or TRBV12-4 combines with J gene TRBJ1-2, with D unclear. Trimming stripped 6 bases from V and 2 bases from J, with 10 bases between. The CDR3 extends over 13 amino acids.

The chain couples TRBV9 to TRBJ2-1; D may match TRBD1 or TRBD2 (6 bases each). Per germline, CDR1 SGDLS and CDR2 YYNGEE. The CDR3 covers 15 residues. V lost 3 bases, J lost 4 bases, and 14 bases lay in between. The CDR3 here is CASSAGGEGYNEQFF. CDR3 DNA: TGTGCCAGCAGCGCCGGGGGCGAGGGGTACAATGAGCAGTTCTTC.

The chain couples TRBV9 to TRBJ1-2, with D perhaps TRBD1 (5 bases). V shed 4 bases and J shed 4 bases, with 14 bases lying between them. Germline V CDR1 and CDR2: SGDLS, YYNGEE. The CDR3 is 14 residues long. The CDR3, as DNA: TGTGCCAGCAGCCCCAGGGACGGACCCTATGGCTACACCTTC. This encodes CASSPRDGPYGYTF.

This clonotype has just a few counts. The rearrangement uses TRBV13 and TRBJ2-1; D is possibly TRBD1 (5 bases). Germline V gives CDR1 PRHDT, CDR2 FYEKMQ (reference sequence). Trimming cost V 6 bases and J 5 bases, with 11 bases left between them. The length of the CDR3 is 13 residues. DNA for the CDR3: TGTGCCAGCAGGCGTATAGGGGACAATGAGCAGTTCTTC. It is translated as CASRRIGDNEQFF.

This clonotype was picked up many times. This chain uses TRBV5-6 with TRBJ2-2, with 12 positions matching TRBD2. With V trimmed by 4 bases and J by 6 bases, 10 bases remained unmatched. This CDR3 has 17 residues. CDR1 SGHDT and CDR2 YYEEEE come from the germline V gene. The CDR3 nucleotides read TGTGCCAGCAGCCCACTGACTAGCGGGGGTCGGTCCGGGGAGCTGTTTTTT. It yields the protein CASSPLTSGGRSGELFF.

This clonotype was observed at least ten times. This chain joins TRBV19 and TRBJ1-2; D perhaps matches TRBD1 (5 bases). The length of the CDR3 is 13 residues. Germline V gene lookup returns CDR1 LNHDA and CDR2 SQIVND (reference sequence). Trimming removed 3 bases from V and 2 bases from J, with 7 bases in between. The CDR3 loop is CASSMGENYGYTF. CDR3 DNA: TGTGCCAGTAGTATGGGGGAGAACTATGGCTACACCTTC.

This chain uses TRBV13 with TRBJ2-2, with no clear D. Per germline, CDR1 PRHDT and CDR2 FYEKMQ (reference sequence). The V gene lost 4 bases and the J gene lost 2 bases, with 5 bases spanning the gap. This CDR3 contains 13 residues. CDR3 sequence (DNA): TGTGCCAGCAGCTATAAAAACACCGGGGAGCTGTTTTTT. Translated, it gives CASSYKNTGELFF.

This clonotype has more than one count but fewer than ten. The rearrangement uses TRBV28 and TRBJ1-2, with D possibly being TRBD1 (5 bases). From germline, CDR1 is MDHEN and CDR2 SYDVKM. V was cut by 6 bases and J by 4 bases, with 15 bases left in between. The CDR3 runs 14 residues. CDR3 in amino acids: CASRGVEDRYGYTF. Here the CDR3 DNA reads TGTGCCAGCAGGGGGGTGGAGGATCGCTATGGCTACACCTTC.

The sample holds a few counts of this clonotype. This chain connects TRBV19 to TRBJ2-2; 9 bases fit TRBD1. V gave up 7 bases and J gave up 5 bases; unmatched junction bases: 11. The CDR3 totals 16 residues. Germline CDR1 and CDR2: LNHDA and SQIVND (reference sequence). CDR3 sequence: CASKAAGQGETGELFF. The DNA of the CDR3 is TGTGCCAGTAAAGCGGCGGGACAGGGAGAGACCGGGGAGCTGTTTTTT.